This TCR beta chain derives from a study of T cell responses to AZD1222 COVID-19 vaccine. Using immunoSEQ multiplex PCR, the repertoire was profiled, and TCRdb retains in-frame clones only, with some absent. The table lists under 95,000 clones, over 75% of them singletons. In its sample, this clone was seen once. The CDR3 loop spans 16 amino acids. Germline CDR1 is SGHTA and CDR2 is FQGNSA. J was trimmed by 5 bases and V by 4 bases; bases with no gene match: 5. This sequence was found in an adult in good health. J is TRBJ2-1 and V is TRBV7-2; 13 nucleotides agree with TRBD2. The sequencing used peripheral blood, collected on day 0 of AZD1222 vaccination. The DNA of the CDR3 is TGTGCCAGCAGCTCTCGACTAGCGGGAGGTCACAATGAGCAGTTCTTC. Protein sequence: CASSSRLAGGHNEQFF.